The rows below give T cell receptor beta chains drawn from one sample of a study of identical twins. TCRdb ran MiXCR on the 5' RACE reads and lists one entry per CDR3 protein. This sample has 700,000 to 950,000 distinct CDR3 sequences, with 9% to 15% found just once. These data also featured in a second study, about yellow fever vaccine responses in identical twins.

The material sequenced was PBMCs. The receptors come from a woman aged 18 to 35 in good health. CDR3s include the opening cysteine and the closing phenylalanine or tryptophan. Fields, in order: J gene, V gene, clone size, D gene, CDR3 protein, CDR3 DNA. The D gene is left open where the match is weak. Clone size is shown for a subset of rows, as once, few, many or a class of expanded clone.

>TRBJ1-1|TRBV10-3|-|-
CAIQGLGTEAFF
TGTGCCATCCAGGGTTTGGGCACTGAAGCTTTCTTT
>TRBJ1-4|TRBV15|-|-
CATSSRGGAFQEKLFF
TGTGCCACCAGCTCCCGGGGAGGGGCGTTTCAGGAAAAACTGTTTTTT
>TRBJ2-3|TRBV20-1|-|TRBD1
CSAIPGTGPKDTQYF
TGCAGTGCTATCCCCGGGACAGGGCCGAAAGATACGCAGTATTTT
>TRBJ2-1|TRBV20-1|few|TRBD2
CSAIIGGGPLIYNEQFF
TGCAGTGCTATCATTGGCGGGGGGCCCCTAATCTACAATGAGCAGTTCTTC
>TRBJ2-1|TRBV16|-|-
CASSQTLVEQFF
TGTGCCAGCAGCCAAACTCTGGTCGAGCAGTTCTTC
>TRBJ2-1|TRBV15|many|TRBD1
CATSGRDRGDNEQFF
TGTGCCACCAGCGGCCGGGACAGGGGAGACAATGAGCAGTTCTTC
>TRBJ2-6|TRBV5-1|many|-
CASMGAQSGANVLTF
TGCGCCAGCATGGGGGCCCAATCTGGGGCCAACGTCCTGACTTTC
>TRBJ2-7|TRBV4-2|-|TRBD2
CASSHGGLALSYEQYF
TGTGCCAGCAGCCATGGCGGACTAGCTCTCTCCTACGAGCAGTACTTC
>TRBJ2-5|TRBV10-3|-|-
CAISAGFGVMETQYF
TGTGCCATCAGTGCCGGATTTGGAGTTATGGAGACCCAGTACTTC
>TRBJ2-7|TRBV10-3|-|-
CAISPGLGEQYF
TGTGCCATCAGTCCTGGACTGGGAGAGCAGTACTTC
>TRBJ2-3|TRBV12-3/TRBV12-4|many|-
CASSLLSISLDPDTQYF
TGTGCCAGCAGTTTACTTTCGATCTCATTAGACCCAGATACGCAGTATTTT